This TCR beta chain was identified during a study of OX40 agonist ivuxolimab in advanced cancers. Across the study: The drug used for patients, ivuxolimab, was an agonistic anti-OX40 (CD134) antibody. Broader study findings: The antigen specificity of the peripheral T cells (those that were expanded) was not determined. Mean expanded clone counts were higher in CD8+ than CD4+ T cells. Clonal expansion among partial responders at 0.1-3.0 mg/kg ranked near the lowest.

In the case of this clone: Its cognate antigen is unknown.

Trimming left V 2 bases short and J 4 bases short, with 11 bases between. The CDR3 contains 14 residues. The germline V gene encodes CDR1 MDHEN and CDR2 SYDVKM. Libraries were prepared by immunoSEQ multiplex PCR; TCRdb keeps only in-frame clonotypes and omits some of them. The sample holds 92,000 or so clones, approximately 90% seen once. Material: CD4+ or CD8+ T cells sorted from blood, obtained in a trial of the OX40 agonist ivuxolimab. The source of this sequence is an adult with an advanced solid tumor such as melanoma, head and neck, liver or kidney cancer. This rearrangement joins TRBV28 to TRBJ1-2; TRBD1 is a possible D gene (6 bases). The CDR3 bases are TGTGCCAGCAGTTTAGGGGGGGGCCCCTATGGCTACACCTTC. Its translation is CASSLGGGPYGYTF.